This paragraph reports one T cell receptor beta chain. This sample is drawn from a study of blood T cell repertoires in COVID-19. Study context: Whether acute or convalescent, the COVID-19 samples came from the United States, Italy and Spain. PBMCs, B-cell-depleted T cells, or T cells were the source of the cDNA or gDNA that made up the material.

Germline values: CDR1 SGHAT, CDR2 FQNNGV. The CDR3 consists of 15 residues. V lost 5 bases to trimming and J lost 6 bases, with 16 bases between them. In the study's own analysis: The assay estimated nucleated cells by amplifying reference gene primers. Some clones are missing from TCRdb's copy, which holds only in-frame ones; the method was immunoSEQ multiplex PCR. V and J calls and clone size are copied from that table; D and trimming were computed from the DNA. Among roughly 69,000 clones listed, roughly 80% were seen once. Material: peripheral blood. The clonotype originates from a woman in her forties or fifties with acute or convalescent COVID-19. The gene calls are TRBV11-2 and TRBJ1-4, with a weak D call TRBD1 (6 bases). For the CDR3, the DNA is TGTGCCAGCAGCCGCACAGGGATAGGCGATGAAAAACTGTTTTTT. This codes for CASSRTGIGDEKLFF.